The 27 T cell receptor beta chains given below trace back to one sample, sequenced in a study of T cell responses to AZD1222 COVID-19 vaccine. Clones were read by immunoSEQ multiplex PCR, and TCRdb kept only the in-frame ones, dropping some. This sample carries roughly 120,000 clones, 81% of them seen once, and the ten largest clones take roughly 4.5%. The sample consisted of peripheral blood, taken on day 0 of AZD1222 vaccination. These receptors all come from an adult in good health.

The chain joins TRBV20-1 to TRBJ1-2, with a possible D match to TRBD1 (5 bases). Germline V gene data show CDR1 as DFQATT and CDR2 as SNEGSKA (reference sequence). The CDR3 is made up of 11 amino acids. Trimming pared 3 bases from V and 11 bases from J, leaving 13 bases between. In nucleotides, the CDR3 is TGCAGTGCTAGGAGGCAGGGTCGATACACCTTC. This codes for CSARRQGRYTF.

V usage is TRBV9 and J usage is TRBJ2-7; tentative D call: TRBD1 (6 bases). CDR1 is SGDLS and CDR2 is YYNGEE in the germline V gene. Trimming cost V 4 bases and J 7 bases, with 15 bases left between them. The CDR3 runs 13 residues. CDR3 sequence (DNA): TGTGCCAGCAGCCCCCAACAGGGCCTTGAGCAGTACTTC. It specifies CASSPQQGLEQYF.

The chain employs TRBV28 and TRBJ1-1; D unresolved. Trimming removed 2 bases at V and 5 bases at J, with 12 bases between. This CDR3 is built from 14 residues. Looked up from germline, CDR1 is MDHEN and CDR2 is SYDVKM. CDR3 region: CASSLPSLGTEAFF. The CDR3 DNA reads TGTGCCAGCAGTTTACCCTCCTTAGGAACTGAAGCTTTCTTT.

This rearrangement joins TRBV28 to TRBJ1-2; D call uncertain. V lost 7 bases and J lost 4, with 7 bases in between. The length of the CDR3 is 11 residues. Germline V gene lookup returns CDR1 MDHEN and CDR2 SYDVKM. The CDR3 region has the DNA TGTGCCAGCAACGATGTCTATGGCTACACCTTC. Its translation: CASNDVYGYTF.

V gene TRBV9 combines with J gene TRBJ1-4; D unresolved. This CDR3 has 14 residues. V was trimmed by 0 bases and J by 5 bases, leaving 8 bases between them. Per the germline V gene, CDR1 is SGDLS and CDR2 is YYNGEE. CDR3 bases: TGTGCCAGCAGCGTAGGGCAGATAAATGAAAAACTGTTTTTT. Its protein product is CASSVGQINEKLFF.

The rearrangement uses TRBV6-5 and TRBJ1-5; D is possibly TRBD1 (6 bases). This CDR3 is 14 amino acids long. Germline V gives CDR1 MNHEY, CDR2 SVGAGI. Trimming removed 3 bases from V and 4 bases from J, with 10 bases in between. The CDR3 DNA sequence: TGTGCCAGCAGTTATGGCCAGGGGAATCAGCCCCAGCATTTT. Translating it yields CASSYGQGNQPQHF.

This clone turned up a few times. This rearrangement joins TRBV24-1 to TRBJ2-1; TRBD2 might be the D (6 bases). Trimming shortened V by 3 bases and J by 7 bases, and 12 bases separated the two germline ends. This CDR3 region has 14 residues. Germline V gene lookup returns CDR1 KGHDR and CDR2 SFDVKD. The CDR3: CATSDAGLANEQFF. The CDR3 nucleotides are TGTGCCACCAGTGATGCGGGACTCGCAAATGAGCAGTTCTTC.

V is TRBV11-2 and J is TRBJ2-7; TRBD2 is a possible D gene (5 bases). Germline V gene sequence: CDR1 SGHAT, CDR2 FQNNGV. V lost 5 bases, J lost 0 bases, and 11 bases lay in between. The CDR3 totals 14 residues. CDR3 bases: TGTGCCAGCAGCCGAGACACTAGCTCCTACGAGCAGTACTTC. It codes for CASSRDTSSYEQYF.

The rearrangement links TRBV24-1 to TRBJ2-2, with a weak D call TRBD1 (5 bases). V was clipped by 7 bases and J by 4 bases, with 12 bases between them. Germline V lookup: CDR1 KGHDR, CDR2 SFDVKD. This CDR3 is 14 amino acids long. CDR3 sequence reads: CATRALGATGELFF. As DNA, the CDR3 is TGTGCCACCAGAGCTTTAGGGGCCACCGGGGAGCTGTTTTTT.

The CDR3 DNA reads as TGTGCCTGGAGTGGCAGGGGGTCAGGGGATAGGTCTGGAAACACCATATATTTT. Translation: CAWSGRGSGDRSGNTIYF. The V and J genes are TRBV30 and TRBJ1-3; 7 bases match TRBD1. Losses at the gene ends were 1 base for V and 1 base for J; bases not matched to a gene: 13. The CDR3 runs 18 residues. Germline V gene data show CDR1 as GTSNPN and CDR2 as SVGIG (reference sequence).

The table lists this clone with a few counts. The chain's CDR3 is CAISESIGTGSDEQYF. The CDR3, as DNA: TGTGCCATCAGTGAGTCAATCGGGACAGGGTCCGACGAGCAGTACTTC. The chain joins TRBV10-3 to TRBJ2-7; 9 positions agree with TRBD1. This CDR3 is built from 16 residues. V shed 0 bases, J shed 5 bases, and the junction held 8 bases outside the gene matches. CDR1 ENHRY and CDR2 SYGVKD come from the germline V gene.

The J gene is TRBJ2-5, the V gene TRBV6-5, with 9 bases that match TRBD2. The CDR3 is made up of 14 amino acids. Germline V lookup: CDR1 MNHEY, CDR2 SVGAGI. With 4 bases clipped from V and 4 bases from J, the junction kept 4 bases outside the gene matches. The CDR3 DNA reads TGTGCCAGCAGTTCCGGCGGGGGGGTAGAGACCCAGTACTTC. Protein: CASSSGGGVETQYF.

The chain has TRBV2 and TRBJ2-3; TRBD2 matches at 8 bases. The CDR3 is 15 amino acids. The V and J ends lost 1 base and 8 bases, in that order; junction bases with no gene match: 8. Per germline, CDR1 SNHLY and CDR2 FYNNEI. The CDR3: CASSEGLASRGTQYF. CDR3 in DNA: TGTGCCAGCAGTGAAGGACTAGCGAGTCGGGGTACGCAGTATTTT.

V is TRBV29-1 and J is TRBJ1-1, with 8 positions matching TRBD1. This CDR3 is 10 amino acids long. Unmatched junction bases numbered 3, after V lost 7 bases and J lost 8 bases. Per the germline V gene, CDR1 is SQVTM and CDR2 is ANQGSEA. DNA of the CDR3: TGCAGCGGTGGGACAGGCGAAGCTTTCTTT. Amino acids: CSGGTGEAFF.

This clone was seen a few times. The V gene is TRBV27, the J gene TRBJ2-5; tentative D call: TRBD2 (5 bases). V was shortened by 4 bases and J by 7 bases, with 19 bases between the two germline ends. The CDR3 length is 15 residues. Germline V lookup: CDR1 MNHEY, CDR2 SMNVEV (reference sequence). The CDR3 region is CASSSGLSYSATQYF. For the CDR3, the DNA is TGTGCCAGCAGTTCAGGACTTTCTTATTCGGCGACCCAGTACTTC.

CDR3 in amino acids: CASSLTGHEQFF. The DNA of the CDR3 is TGTGCCAGCAGTCTCACCGGCCATGAGCAGTTCTTC. The gene calls are TRBV5-4 and TRBJ2-1; no clear D gene. V shed 5 bases and J shed 8 bases, with 11 bases lying between them. The CDR3 has 12 residues. The V gene's germline CDR1 is SGHNT and CDR2 YYREEE (reference sequence).

The chain combines TRBV7-2 with TRBJ1-1, with 9 bases matching TRBD1. Germline V gives CDR1 SGHTA, CDR2 FQGNSA. V dropped 5 bases and J dropped 5; count of bases not matched to a gene: 6. This CDR3 comprises 14 residues. The CDR3, as DNA: TGTGCCAGCAGCCCGACAGGGGGGGGAACTGAAGCTTTCTTT. As protein: CASSPTGGGTEAFF. Full variable domain (rest looked up from reference TRBV7-2 and TRBJ1-1): GAGVSQSPSNKVTEKGKDVELRCDPISGHTALYWYRQSLGQGLEFLIYFQGNSAPDKSGLPSDRFSAERTGGSVSTLTIQRTQQEDSAVYLCASSPTGGGTEAFFGQGTRLTVV.

V and J are TRBV5-4 and TRBJ1-1; no clear D. V lost 2 bases to trimming and J lost 4 bases, with 12 bases between them. CDR3 length: 14 amino acids. Germline V gene lookup returns CDR1 SGHNT and CDR2 YYREEE (reference sequence). In DNA, the CDR3 is TGTGCCAGCAGCTTCCGGGCGGCAGCCACTGAAGCTTTCTTT. Protein product: CASSFRAAATEAFF.

CDR3 residues: CASSPRPGSASYEQYF. The CDR3 region has the DNA TGCGCCAGCAGCCCTCGGCCAGGTTCCGCCTCCTACGAGCAGTACTTC. The V call is TRBV5-1, the J call TRBJ2-7, with D uncertain. This CDR3 has 16 residues. Germline CDR1 reads SGHRS; CDR2 reads YFSETQ. Trimming cost V 4 bases and J 0 bases, with 17 bases left between them.

The V and J genes are TRBV30 and TRBJ2-1; TRBD2 matches 11 bases. Germline CDR1 reads GTSNPN; CDR2 reads SVGIG (reference sequence). The CDR3 runs to 15 residues. J was trimmed by 9 bases and V by 1 base; bases with no gene match: 8. The DNA of the CDR3 is TGTGCCTGGAGTGAACTCCTCGGGACTAGCGGTGAGCAGTTCTTC. Residues: CAWSELLGTSGEQFF.

The chain carries TRBV6-5 and TRBJ2-7; 9 positions agree with TRBD2. V lost 8 bases, J lost 0 bases, and 8 bases stayed unmatched. Germline V gene data show CDR1 as MNHEY and CDR2 as SVGAGI. There are 15 residues in the CDR3. DNA for the CDR3: TGTGCCAGCGGACCCGGGACTAGCCTCTCCTACGAGCAGTACTTC. This codes for CASGPGTSLSYEQYF.

The chain links TRBV15 to TRBJ1-1; no definite D call. The CDR3 is 13 residues long. The ends were cut back, 0 bases at V and 4 bases at J, with 6 bases in the middle. CDR1 LNHNV and CDR2 YYDKDF come from the germline V gene (reference sequence). The CDR3 region is CATSREGGTEAFF. The CDR3 region has the DNA TGTGCCACCAGCAGAGAAGGCGGCACTGAAGCTTTCTTT.

This clone has just a few counts. The chain recombines TRBV19 with TRBJ1-1; tentative D call: TRBD1 (5 bases). CDR1 is LNHDA and CDR2 is SQIVND in the germline V gene (reference sequence). CDR3 length equals 11 residues. Trimming pared 8 bases from V and 14 bases from J, leaving 18 bases between. CDR3 protein: CASYRTLIIFF. CDR3 bases: TGTGCCAGTTACAGGACCCTCATTATATTCTTT.

The rearrangement links TRBV5-6 to TRBJ2-7; D ambiguous. The CDR3 spans 14 residues. Trimming cost V 0 bases and J 5 bases, with 12 bases left between them. CDR1 is SGHDT and CDR2 is YYEEEE in the germline V gene. CDR3 protein: CASSLALTGDEQYF. The CDR3, as DNA: TGTGCCAGCAGCTTGGCCCTCACTGGGGACGAGCAGTACTTC.

The chain combines TRBV7-2 with TRBJ1-3; D unresolved. Germline V gives CDR1 SGHTA, CDR2 FQGNSA. The CDR3 contains 13 residues. Trimming left V 4 bases short and J 5 bases short, with 9 bases between. The CDR3: CASSSKIRNTIYF. The CDR3, as DNA: TGTGCCAGCAGCTCTAAAATTCGAAACACCATATATTTT.

On this clone: Other nucleotide sequences in the sample specify the same CDR3. The rearrangement uses TRBV7-2 and TRBJ1-2, with D unclear. Germline V gives CDR1 SGHTA, CDR2 FQGNSA. Trimming removed 3 bases from V and 5 bases from J, with 7 bases in between. The CDR3 covers 12 residues. The CDR3 region is CASSFGLYGYTF. In DNA, the CDR3 is TGTGCCAGCAGCTTCGGGCTTTATGGCTACACCTTC.

This clone was picked up a small number of times. The rearrangement uses TRBV5-3 and TRBJ2-1; TRBD2 matches 8 bases. TRBV5-3 is marked as an open reading frame, function uncertain. This CDR3 is 10 amino acids long. V was clipped by 8 bases and J by 12 bases; unmatched bases: 4. CDR3 region: CASARGGQFF. The CDR3 DNA reads as TGTGCCAGTGCCCGGGGGGGGCAGTTCTTC.